One and the same sample provided the 31 T cell receptor beta chains below, sequenced in a study of regulatory T cells in long-lasting Graves disease. Through Arm-PCR of CDR3 regions and iRepertoire HTBI primers, TCR beta libraries were built. TCRdb fed the multiplex PCR reads into MiXCR, producing one record per CDR3 protein. The profile shows fewer than 550,000 distinct CDR3 sequences, 16% of them singletons. Time point meaning: newly diagnosed GD, antithyroid drugs for less than 3 months. Preparation of the TCR library used RNA extracted from PBMCs. The same data also went into a second study, on T cells in Graves' hyperthyroidism and ophthalmopathy.

Sequenced material: peripheral blood mononuclear cells (PBMCs), taken at new diagnosis, from a patient treated with antithyroid drugs. The receptors here all came from a woman aged 18-35 years with Graves disease.

The chain is built from TRBV4-1 and TRBJ2-4; TRBD1 matches at 9 bases. The DNA end is a closer match to TRBJ2-7, so the J assignment may be wrong. The CDR3 consists of 15 residues. Germline CDR1 MGHRA, CDR2 YSYEKL. Here the CDR3 DNA reads TGCGCCAGCAGCTGGGGACAGGGAGGGGACTACGAGCAGTACTTC. Protein sequence: CASSWGQGGDYEQYF.

This clonotype was seen a handful of times. V usage is TRBV7-9 and J usage is TRBJ1-5, with a possible D match to TRBD1 (6 bases). The CDR3 contains 16 residues. Germline CDR1 reads SEHNR; CDR2 reads FQNEAQ (reference sequence). V lost 3 bases to trimming and J lost 3 bases, with 15 bases between them. CDR3 protein: CASSFLQQGDNQPQHF. DNA for the CDR3: TGTGCCAGCAGCTTCCTGCAACAGGGAGACAATCAGCCCCAGCATTTT.

This clonotype was recorded many times. This chain joins TRBV20-1 and TRBJ1-1; D not certain. V gave up 4 bases and J gave up 1 base, with 13 bases separating them. The CDR3 sequence is 14 residues long. Germline CDR1 and CDR2: DFQATT and SNEGSKA (reference sequence). This CDR3 is CSAKHSEGNTEAFF. The CDR3 bases are TGCAGTGCTAAACACTCAGAGGGGAACACTGAAGCTTTCTTT.

This clonotype was counted between two and nine times. Being one base from a much bigger clone, this may be a read error. This chain connects TRBV30 to TRBJ1-1; TRBD1 is a possible D gene (5 bases). The V end was cut by 3 bases, the J end by 3 bases, with 20 bases between. CDR3 size: 16 residues. The germline V gene encodes CDR1 GTSNPN and CDR2 SVGIG (reference sequence). CDR3 amino acids: CAWSPLGDRRDTEAFF. The CDR3 DNA is TGTGCCTGGAGCCCACTGGGGGACCGAAGGGACACTGAAGCTTTCTTT.

This clonotype has ten or more counts. This sequence joins TRBV18 and TRBJ1-5; D may be TRBD1 (6 bases). This CDR3 is built from 14 residues. Trimming removed 8 bases at V and 7 bases at J, with 18 bases between. Germline CDR1 is KGHSH and CDR2 is LQKENI. DNA for the CDR3: TGTGCCAGCAGTTCACAGGGCTCTGGGCAGCCCCAGCATTTT. It codes for CASSSQGSGQPQHF.

This clonotype came up many times. This rearrangement joins TRBV27 to TRBJ2-5; weak D call: TRBD2 (6 bases). There are 13 residues in the CDR3. Germline assignment: CDR1 MNHEY and CDR2 SMNVEV (reference sequence). V was clipped by 3 bases and J by 3 bases, with 8 bases between them. The CDR3 region is CASSFREEETQYF. CDR3 DNA: TGTGCCAGCAGTTTCAGGGAGGAAGAGACCCAGTACTTC.

This clonotype has at least ten counts. This rearrangement joins TRBV12-3 or TRBV12-4 to TRBJ2-5, with D maybe TRBD2 (5 bases). The CDR3 covers 16 residues. Trimming took 5 bases from V and 1 from J, leaving 17 bases between them. The CDR3, as DNA: TGTGCCAGCAGTACCTCCTTAGCGTGGGGCCAAGAGACCCAGTACTTC. Its translation is CASSTSLAWGQETQYF.

This clonotype was seen at least ten times. The CDR3 sequence: CASSYTTPPSEQYF. DNA of the CDR3: TGTGCCAGCAGTTACACTACCCCTCCGTCCGAGCAGTACTTC. V usage is TRBV28 and J usage is TRBJ2-7; D unclear. This CDR3 comprises 14 residues. In germline, CDR1 is MDHEN, CDR2 SYDVKM. Trimming cost V 4 bases and J 6 bases, with 16 bases left between them.

This clonotype has ten or more counts. The CDR3 DNA sequence: TGTGCCAGCAGCCCCTCGGGTGCGGCTAGCACAGATACGCAGTATTTT. This translates into CASSPSGAASTDTQYF. V usage is TRBV3-1 and J usage is TRBJ2-3; D uncertain. This CDR3 comprises 16 residues. CDR1 and CDR2 (germline): LGHDT, YNNKEL (reference sequence). Trimming left V 4 bases short and J 0 bases short, with 14 bases between.

This clonotype was recorded at least ten times. The rearrangement joins TRBV10-1 to TRBJ2-1, with 7 bases that match TRBD1. Losses at the gene ends were 3 bases for V and 4 bases for J; bases not matched to a gene: 12. Germline V gene data show CDR1 as WNHNN and CDR2 as SYGVQD (reference sequence). This CDR3 spans 17 amino acids. CDR3 nucleotide sequence: TGCGCCAGCAGTGACCGCGAAAGACAGGGATCTTACAATGAGCAGTTCTTC. Its protein product is CASSDRERQGSYNEQFF.

This clonotype was counted ten times or more. This chain uses TRBV28 with TRBJ2-7; 11 positions agree with TRBD2. The CDR3 spans 15 residues. V lost 5 bases and J lost 2; bases outside the gene matches: 5. Germline CDR1 MDHEN, CDR2 SYDVKM. The CDR3 coding sequence is TGTGCCAGCAGTCCAGTAGCGGGAGGGCCCTACGAGCAGTACTTC. Protein: CASSPVAGGPYEQYF.

At least ten counts were recorded for this clonotype. The rearrangement uses TRBV7-6 and TRBJ2-3; TRBD2 matches at 10 bases. CDR1 SGHVS and CDR2 FNYEAQ come from the germline V gene. V lost 1 base and J lost 3; bases outside the gene matches: 13. The CDR3 contains 19 residues. The CDR3 DNA is TGTGCCAGCAGCTTAGATCCCACAGCGGGAGGGCCGGGTACAGATACGCAGTATTTT. Translated: CASSLDPTAGGPGTDTQYF.

Note on this clonotype: Possible read error: a much larger clone is one base away. The chain has TRBV10-1 and TRBJ2-3; the D gene is possibly TRBD2 (5 bases). CDR1 and CDR2 from the germline V gene are WNHNN and SYGVQD (reference sequence). The CDR3 covers 15 residues. CDR3 coding DNA: TGCGCCAGCAGTGCGACACCCGCTAGCACAGATACGCAGTGTTTT. As protein: CASSATPASTDTQCF.

The table lists this clonotype with a few counts. The chain combines TRBV20-1 with TRBJ2-4; D possibly corresponds to TRBD1 (7 bases). The CDR3 extends over 15 amino acids. V was clipped by 1 base and J by 6 bases, with 16 bases between them. Germline V gene data show CDR1 as DFQATT and CDR2 as SNEGSKA (reference sequence). The CDR3 reads CSARGGGGGLNIQYF. The DNA for the CDR3 is TGCAGTGCTAGAGGTGGAGGAGGGGGCCTAAACATTCAGTACTTC.

This chain connects TRBV11-2 to TRBJ2-3; D not certain. V lost 4 bases, J lost 3 bases, and 17 bases lay in between. CDR1 and CDR2 (germline): SGHAT, FQNNGV. The CDR3 contains 16 residues. For the CDR3, the DNA is TGTGCCAGCAGCTACTCTCCCGGAGTGGGAACAGATACGCAGTATTTT. Protein product: CASSYSPGVGTDTQYF.

This clonotype was detected a few times. This rearrangement joins TRBV28 to TRBJ1-2, with D unclear. Per germline, CDR1 MDHEN and CDR2 SYDVKM. With 10 bases removed from V and 4 bases from J, the gap between germline ends came to 13 bases. CDR3 length: 12 residues. CDR3 in DNA: TGTGCCAACTCCTCCCCCGGCTATGGCTACACCTTC. This codes for CANSSPGYGYTF.

This clonotype was observed at least ten times. V gene TRBV28 combines with J gene TRBJ2-5, with D unclear. With 6 bases removed from V and 5 bases from J, the gap between germline ends came to 7 bases. The V gene's germline CDR1 is MDHEN and CDR2 SYDVKM. The CDR3 is 11 amino acids. CDR3 nucleotide sequence: TGTGCCAGCAGGATTTTGGAGACCCAGTACTTC. Its protein is CASRILETQYF.

This clonotype has just a few counts. The CDR3 nucleotides read TGTGCCAGCACGCGAAGAGAACAGAATCAGCCCCAGCATTTT. Translation: CASTRREQNQPQHF. The chain links TRBV6-1 to TRBJ1-5, with no clear D. CDR1 MNHNS and CDR2 SASEGT come from the germline V gene. V shed 7 bases and J shed 4 bases, with 14 bases lying between them. The CDR3 runs to 14 residues.

The chain combines TRBV28 with TRBJ2-5; a weak D match, TRBD1 (5 bases). This CDR3 region has 13 residues. The germline V gene has CDR1 MDHEN and CDR2 SYDVKM. The V gene lost 11 bases and the J gene lost 2 bases, with 15 bases spanning the gap. This chain's CDR3 is CAGRRAGQETQYF. The CDR3, as DNA: TGTGCCGGACGTCGGGCAGGGCAAGAGACCCAGTACTTC.

This clonotype was recorded at least ten times. The rearrangement joins TRBV20-1 to TRBJ2-1; the match to TRBD2 covers 9 bases. The ends lost 1 base at V and 8 bases at J; junction bases unmatched: 9. There are 15 residues in the CDR3. The germline gives CDR1 DFQATT, CDR2 SNEGSKA (reference sequence). In DNA form, the CDR3 reads TGCAGTGCTAGAGCTGGCGCGGGAGGGTGGTATGAGCAGTTCTTC. Amino acids: CSARAGAGGWYEQFF.

This clonotype was picked up a small number of times. The chain has TRBV20-1 and TRBJ1-4; D not resolved. Trimming took off 0 bases at V and 11 bases at J, with 19 bases between the two ends. CDR1 and CDR2 (germline): DFQATT, SNEGSKA (reference sequence). The CDR3 loop spans 15 amino acids. The CDR3: CSARDRERGQKKLFF. The CDR3 DNA follows: TGCAGTGCTAGAGATCGGGAGCGAGGGCAGAAGAAACTGTTTTTT.

The table lists this clonotype with many counts. The chain joins TRBV29-1 to TRBJ2-5, with D maybe TRBD2 (6 bases). The CDR3 sequence is 12 residues long. Deletions cut 6 bases from V and 10 bases from J, with 18 bases between. The V gene's germline CDR1 is SQVTM and CDR2 ANQGSEA. This CDR3 is CSVGGERAFQYF. CDR3 coding DNA: TGCAGCGTCGGGGGAGAAAGGGCATTCCAGTACTTC.

This clonotype was observed a handful of times. A much larger clonotype is one base distant, so this may be a read error. The chain has TRBV20-1 and TRBJ2-7, with 7 bases that match TRBD1. From germline, CDR1 is DFQATT and CDR2 SNEGSKA (reference sequence). The CDR3 is 12 residues long. CDR3 sequence (DNA): TGCAGTGCTAGCAGGGACAGCTACGAGCAGTGCTTC. Its protein is CSASRDSYEQCF.

The chain combines TRBV29-1 with TRBJ1-1; D gene ambiguous. CDR3 size: 10 residues. Trimming pared 5 bases from V and 3 bases from J, leaving 4 bases between. CDR1 SQVTM and CDR2 ANQGSEA come from the germline V gene. For the CDR3, the DNA is TGCAGCGTTTGGGACACTGAAGCTTTCTTT. It yields the protein CSVWDTEAFF. The variable domain in full, with the rest retrieved from reference TRBV29-1 and TRBJ1-1, is SAVISQKPSRDICQRGTSLTIQCQVDSQVTMMFWYRQQPGQSLTLIATANQGSEATYESGFVIDKFPISRPNLTFSTLTVSNMSPEDSSIYLCSVWDTEAFFGQGTRLTVV.

This chain uses TRBV7-2 with TRBJ2-7; TRBD1 is a possible D gene (6 bases). The CDR3 is made up of 13 amino acids. Germline V gene lookup returns CDR1 SGHTA and CDR2 FQGNSA. With 3 bases removed from V and 5 bases from J, the gap between germline ends came to 11 bases. The CDR3 region is CASSFQQGHEQYF. DNA for the CDR3: TGTGCCAGCAGCTTCCAACAGGGCCACGAGCAGTACTTC.

This clonotype was found many times. The chain employs TRBV28 and TRBJ2-1; 16 nucleotides agree with TRBD2. The ends lost 2 bases at V and 8 bases at J; junction bases unmatched: 3. This CDR3 spans 16 amino acids. The V gene's germline CDR1 is MDHEN and CDR2 SYDVKM. The CDR3: CASSLAGLAGGDEQFF. For the CDR3, the DNA is TGTGCCAGCAGTTTAGCGGGACTAGCGGGAGGGGATGAGCAGTTCTTC.

This clonotype was seen at least ten times. The chain employs TRBV11-2 and TRBJ2-7; 12 nucleotides match TRBD1. The V gene end was trimmed by 5 bases and the J gene end by 5 bases; junction bases not matched to a gene: 4. Germline V gene data show CDR1 as SGHAT and CDR2 as FQNNGV. The CDR3 is 14 residues long. The DNA for the CDR3 is TGTGCCAGCAGCCAGGGACAGGGGGCCAACGAGCAGTACTTC. Translated, it gives CASSQGQGANEQYF.

On this clonotype itself: Since a much larger clone is just one base distant, this may be a read error. V gene TRBV29-1 combines with J gene TRBJ2-3; 10 bases align to TRBD2. CDR1 SQVTM and CDR2 ANQGSEA come from the germline V gene. The CDR3 has 14 amino acids. The CDR3 DNA reads TGCGGCGTAGCTCTAGCGGGAGTAACAGATACGCAGTATTTT. Amino acids: CGVALAGVTDTQYF.

This clonotype came up many times. The V call is TRBV7-9, the J call TRBJ2-7, with 7 bases aligning to TRBD2. CDR3 length equals 13 residues. With 5 bases clipped from V and 3 bases from J, the junction kept 4 bases outside the gene matches. The germline gives CDR1 SEHNR, CDR2 FQNEAQ (reference sequence). CDR3 loop: CASSPWGGYEQYF. For the CDR3, the DNA is TGTGCCAGCAGCCCCTGGGGGGGCTACGAGCAGTACTTC. The full variable domain, in which reference TRBV7-9 and TRBJ2-7 provide the parts outside the CDR3, is DTGVSQNPRHKITKRGQNVTFRCDPISEHNRLYWYRQTLGQGPEFLTYFQNEAQLEKSRLLSDRFSAERPKGSFSTLEIQRTEQGDSAMYLCASSPWGGYEQYFGPGTRLTVT.

The rearrangement joins TRBV15 to TRBJ1-1; TRBD1 might be the D (5 bases). CDR3 length: 15 amino acids. Trimming removed 0 bases at V and 1 base at J, with 9 bases between. From germline, CDR1 is LNHNV and CDR2 YYDKDF (reference sequence). Written as DNA, the CDR3 is TGTGCCACCAGCAGAGATTTGGGGCCGAACACTGAAGCTTTCTTT. This encodes CATSRDLGPNTEAFF. The complete variable domain, with remaining parts taken from reference TRBV15 and TRBJ1-1, reads DAMVIQNPRYQVTQFGKPVTLSCSQTLNHNVMYWYQQKSSQAPKLLFHYYDKDFNNEADTPDNFQSRRPNTSFCFLDIRSPGLGDTAMYLCATSRDLGPNTEAFFGQGTRLTVV.

Remarks on this clonotype: A much more abundant neighbour one base away suggests this may be a read error. CDR3 region: CASSRDNQGLDGYTF. For the CDR3, the DNA is TGTGCCAGCAGCCGGGATAATCAGGGTTTGGATGGCTACACCTTC. The gene calls are TRBV3-1 and TRBJ1-2; D is perhaps TRBD1 (5 bases). The CDR3 contains 15 residues. Germline CDR1 is LGHDT and CDR2 is YNNKEL (reference sequence). Trimming shortened V by 4 bases and J by 6 bases, and 18 bases separated the two germline ends.